This TCR beta chain was documented in a study of blood T cell repertoires in COVID-19. Germline values: CDR1 SQVTM, CDR2 ANQGSEA. This CDR3 comprises 14 residues. The data were produced by immunoSEQ multiplex PCR, yet TCRdb's version contains in-frame clones alone and is incomplete. Of roughly 250,000 clones in the sample, roughly 84% were seen once. Sequenced: peripheral blood. The receptor comes from a woman aged 40 to 50 who had recovered from COVID-19. This chain joins TRBV29-1 and TRBJ2-5, with 11 positions matching TRBD2. The CDR3 loop reads CSHYSGTSGPSEYF. CDR3 DNA: TGCAGTCATTATTCCGGGACTAGCGGCCCCTCGGAGTACTTC.